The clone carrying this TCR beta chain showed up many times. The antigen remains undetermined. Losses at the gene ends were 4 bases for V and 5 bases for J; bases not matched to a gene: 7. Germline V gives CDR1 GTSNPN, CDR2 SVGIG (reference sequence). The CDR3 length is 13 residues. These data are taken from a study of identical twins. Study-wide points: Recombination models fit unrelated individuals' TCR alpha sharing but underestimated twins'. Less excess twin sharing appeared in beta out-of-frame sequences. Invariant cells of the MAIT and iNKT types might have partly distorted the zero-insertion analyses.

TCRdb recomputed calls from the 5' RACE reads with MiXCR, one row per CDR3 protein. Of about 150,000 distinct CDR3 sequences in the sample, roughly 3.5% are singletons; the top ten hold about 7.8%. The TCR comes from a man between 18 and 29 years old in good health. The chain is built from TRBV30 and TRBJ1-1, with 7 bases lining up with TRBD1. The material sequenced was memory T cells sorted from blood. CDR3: CAWTLTGTTEAFF. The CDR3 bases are TGTGCCTGGACTTTGACAGGGACGACTGAAGCTTTCTTT.